These T cell receptor beta chains were read from a single sample in a study of T cells in localized non-small cell lung cancer. This table comes from immunoSEQ multiplex PCR, and its TCRdb copy is limited to in-frame clones, with some not included. The profile shows about 20,000 clones, 75% to 90% of them singletons. This material consisted of PBMCs, taken before any cancer treatment. The receptors shown here come from a man aged 40 to 70 with stage II squamous cell lung carcinoma. CDR3s include the opening cysteine and the closing phenylalanine or tryptophan. D genes are given only for firm matches. Size values are once, few and many counts, or a class for expanded clones, and some rows have none.

TRBJ2-3	TRBV30	TRBD2	NA	CAWSVWLAEPTDTQYF	TGTGCCTGGAGTGTATGGCTAGCGGAGCCCACAGATACGCAGTATTTT
TRBJ2-7	TRBV29-1	NA	NA	CSGARGPESHEQYF	TGCAGCGGTGCCCGGGGCCCGGAGAGCCACGAGCAGTACTTC
TRBJ2-7	TRBV18	NA	NA	CASSPPSSYEQYF	TGTGCCAGCTCACCACCGAGCTCCTACGAGCAGTACTTC
TRBJ2-3	TRBV18	NA	NA	CASSEAKGAADTQYF	TGTGCCAGCTCAGAGGCGAAAGGGGCCGCAGATACGCAGTATTTT
TRBJ2-5	TRBV11-2	NA	NA	CASSSFLETQYF	TGTGCCAGCAGCTCCTTTTTAGAGACCCAGTACTTC
TRBJ2-2	TRBV2	TRBD1	NA	CASTPTGGRTGELFF	TGTGCCAGCACACCCACAGGGGGCAGGACCGGGGAGCTGTTTTTT
TRBJ2-6	TRBV5-6	NA	NA	CASSLWWAGANVLTF	TGTGCCAGCAGCCTCTGGTGGGCTGGGGCCAACGTCCTGACTTTC
TRBJ2-2	TRBV11-3	TRBD1	NA	CASSSRQGPGELFF	TGTGCCAGCAGCTCCCGACAGGGTCCCGGGGAGCTGTTTTTT
TRBJ2-2	TRBV19	TRBD1	NA	CASSIGTGGYSGELFF	TGTGCCAGTAGTATAGGAACAGGGGGCTATTCCGGGGAGCTGTTTTTT
TRBJ1-4	TRBV7-6	NA	few	CASSLGGPNEKLFF	TGTGCCAGCAGCTTAGGGGGGCCTAATGAAAAACTGTTTTTT
TRBJ1-1	TRBV11-3	TRBD1	NA	CASSAGTGGLAFF	TGTGCCAGCAGCGCCGGCACAGGGGGGCTAGCTTTCTTT
TRBJ1-2	TRBV19	NA	NA	CASSTDSLDYGYTF	TGTGCCAGTAGTACGGACAGCCTTGACTATGGCTACACCTTC